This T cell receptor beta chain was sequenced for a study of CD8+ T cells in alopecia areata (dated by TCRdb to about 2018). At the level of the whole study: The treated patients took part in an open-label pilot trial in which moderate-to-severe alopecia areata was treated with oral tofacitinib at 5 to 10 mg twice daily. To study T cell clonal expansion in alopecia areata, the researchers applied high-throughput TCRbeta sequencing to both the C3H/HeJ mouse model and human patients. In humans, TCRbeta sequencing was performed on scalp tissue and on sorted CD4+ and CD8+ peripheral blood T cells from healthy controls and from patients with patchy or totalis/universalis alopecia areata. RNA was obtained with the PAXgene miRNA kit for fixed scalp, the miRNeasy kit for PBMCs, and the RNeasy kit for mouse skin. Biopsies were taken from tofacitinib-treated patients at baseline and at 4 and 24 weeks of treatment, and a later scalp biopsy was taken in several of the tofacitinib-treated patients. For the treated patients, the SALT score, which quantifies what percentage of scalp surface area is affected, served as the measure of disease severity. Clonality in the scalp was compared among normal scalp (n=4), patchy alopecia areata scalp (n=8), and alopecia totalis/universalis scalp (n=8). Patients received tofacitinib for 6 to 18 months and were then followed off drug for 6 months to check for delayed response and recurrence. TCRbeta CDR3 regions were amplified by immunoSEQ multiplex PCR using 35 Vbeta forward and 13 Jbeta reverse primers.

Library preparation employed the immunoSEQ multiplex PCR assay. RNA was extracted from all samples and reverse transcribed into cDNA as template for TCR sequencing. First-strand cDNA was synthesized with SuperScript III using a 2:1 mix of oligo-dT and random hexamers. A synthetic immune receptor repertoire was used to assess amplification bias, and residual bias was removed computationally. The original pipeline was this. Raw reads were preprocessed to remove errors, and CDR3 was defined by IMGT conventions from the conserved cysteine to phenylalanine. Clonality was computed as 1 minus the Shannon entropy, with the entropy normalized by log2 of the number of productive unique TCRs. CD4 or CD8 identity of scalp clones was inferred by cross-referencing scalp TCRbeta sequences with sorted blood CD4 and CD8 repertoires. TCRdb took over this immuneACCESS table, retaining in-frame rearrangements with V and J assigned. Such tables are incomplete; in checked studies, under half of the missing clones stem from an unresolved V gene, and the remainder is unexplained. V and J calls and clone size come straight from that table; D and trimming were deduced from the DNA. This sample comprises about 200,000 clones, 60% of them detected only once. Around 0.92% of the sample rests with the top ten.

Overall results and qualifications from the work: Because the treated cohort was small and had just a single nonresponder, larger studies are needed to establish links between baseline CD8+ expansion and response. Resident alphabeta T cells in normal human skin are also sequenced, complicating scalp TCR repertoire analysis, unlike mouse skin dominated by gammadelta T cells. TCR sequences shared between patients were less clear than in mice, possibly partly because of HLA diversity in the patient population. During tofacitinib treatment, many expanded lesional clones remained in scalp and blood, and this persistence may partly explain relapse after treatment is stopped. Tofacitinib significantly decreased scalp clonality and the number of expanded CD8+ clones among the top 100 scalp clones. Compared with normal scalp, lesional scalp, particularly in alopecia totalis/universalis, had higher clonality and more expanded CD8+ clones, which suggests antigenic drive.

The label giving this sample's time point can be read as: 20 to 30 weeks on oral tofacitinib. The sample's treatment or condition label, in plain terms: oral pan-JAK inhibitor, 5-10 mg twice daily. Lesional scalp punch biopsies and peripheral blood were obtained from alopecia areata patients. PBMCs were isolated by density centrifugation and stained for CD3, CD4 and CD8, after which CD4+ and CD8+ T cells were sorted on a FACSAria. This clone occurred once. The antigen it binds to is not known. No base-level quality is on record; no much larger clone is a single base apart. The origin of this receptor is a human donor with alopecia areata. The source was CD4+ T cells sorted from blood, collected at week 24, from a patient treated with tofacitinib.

The DNA sequence follows: TGTGCCAGCAACCGGTGGCAGGGACCCGAAGCTTTCTTT. This yields the protein CASNRWQGPEAFF. Recombination connected TRBV11-2 to TRBJ1-1; TRBD1 is a weak D gene call, 5 bases matching. From the germline V gene, CDR1 is SGHAT and CDR2 is FQNNGV. The CDR3 starts with the cysteine, ends with the phenylalanine, and has 13 residues. Only the CDR3 region is kept as DNA, spanning 39 bases read in frame from base 1. The germline ends are 17 bases apart after V is trimmed by 7 bases and J by 8 bases.